Listed here are 20 T cell receptor beta chains from one sample, sequenced in a study of PD-1 blockade in classical Hodgkin lymphoma. Brentuximab vedotin exposure varied, and every patient relapsed after autologous stem cell transplantation. Sequencing was performed with immunoSEQ multiplex PCR; in TCRdb, only in-frame clones are kept and a portion is missing. The table records about 110,000 clones, roughly 87% of them present only once. The sequencing used peripheral blood mononuclear cells (PBMCs), collected before the second cycle of nivolumab. The receptors stem from a human donor with classical Hodgkin lymphoma.

This chain uses TRBV7-6 with TRBJ1-3, with D perhaps TRBD1 (6 bases). The CDR3 is 16 residues long. The V end was cut by 0 bases, the J end by 0 bases, with 9 bases between. The V gene's germline CDR1 is SGHVS and CDR2 FNYEAQ. The CDR3 loop is CASSLAGGDSGNTIYF. The CDR3 DNA sequence: TGTGCCAGCAGCTTAGCAGGGGGGGACTCTGGAAACACCATATATTTT.

The rearrangement uses TRBV1 and TRBJ1-1. TRBV1 is a documented pseudogene. The CDR3 has 16 residues. CDR3 sequence: CTSSPTGSPMNTEAFF. CDR3 bases: TGCACCAGCAGTCCTACCGGGTCTCCAATGAACACTGAAGCTTTCTTT.

The V gene is TRBV30, the J gene TRBJ1-2; no definite D call. The V end was cut by 2 bases, the J end by 6 bases, with 19 bases between. Germline CDR1 reads GTSNPN; CDR2 reads SVGIG (reference sequence). The CDR3 sequence is 15 residues long. CDR3 loop: CAWSPSVHRTDGYTF. The CDR3 region has the DNA TGTGCCTGGAGTCCAAGCGTGCACCGGACGGATGGCTACACCTTC.

This chain joins TRBV7-2 and TRBJ2-2; D unresolved. This CDR3 is built from 11 residues. CDR1 is SGHTA and CDR2 is FQGNSA in the germline V gene. Trimming removed 3 bases at V and 7 bases at J, with 3 bases between. This CDR3 reads CASSFYGELFF. The CDR3 DNA follows: TGTGCCAGCAGCTTCTACGGGGAGCTGTTTTTT.

This chain joins TRBV11-3 and TRBJ1-1; TRBD1 matches at 8 bases. From germline, CDR1 is SGHNT and CDR2 YENEEA. The junction had 1 base not matched to a gene; V was cut back by 0 bases and J by 1 base. The CDR3 runs 15 residues. The CDR3 DNA is TGTGCCAGCAGCTTAGATGGACAGGGGAACACTGAAGCTTTCTTT. Its translation: CASSLDGQGNTEAFF.

This chain uses TRBV6-6 with TRBJ2-7; tentative D call: TRBD1 (5 bases). This CDR3 spans 12 amino acids. The germline CDR1 and CDR2 sequences are MNHNY and SVGAGI (reference sequence). Trimming shortened V by 5 bases and J by 3 bases, and 8 bases separated the two germline ends. The CDR3 is CASSRQGYEQYF. The CDR3 bases are TGTGCCAGCAGTCGTCAGGGCTACGAGCAGTACTTC.

This chain links TRBV27 with TRBJ1-4; D call uncertain. CDR1 is MNHEY and CDR2 is SMNVEV in the germline V gene (reference sequence). There are 14 residues in the CDR3. Trimming took 2 bases from V and 4 from J, leaving 8 bases between them. The CDR3 here is CASSLLPGNEKLFF. The CDR3 region has the DNA TGTGCCAGCAGTTTACTTCCGGGTAATGAAAAACTGTTTTTT. Complete variable domain (other parts from reference TRBV27 and TRBJ1-4): EAQVTQNPRYLITVTGKKLTVTCSQNMNHEYMSWYRQDPGLGLRQIYYSMNVEVTDKGDVPEGYKVSRKEKRNFPLILESPSPNQTSLYFCASSLLPGNEKLFFGSGTQLSVL.

The chain uses TRBV6-1 and TRBJ1-2, with TRBD1 matching over 10 bases. CDR3 length equals 16 residues. Germline lookup yields CDR1 MNHNS and CDR2 SASEGT. J gave up 2 bases and V 2 bases, and 5 bases lay outside the gene matches. CDR3 sequence reads: CASSERGTGDNYGYTF. CDR3 DNA: TGTGCCAGCAGTGAAAGAGGGACAGGGGACAACTATGGCTACACCTTC.

J is TRBJ2-6 and V is TRBV6-5, with D possibly matching TRBD1 (6 bases). Looked up from germline, CDR1 is MNHEY and CDR2 is SVGAGI. The CDR3 is 14 residues long. V lost 7 bases and J 2 bases, leaving 9 bases between the germline ends. CDR3 amino acids: CASTTGTGANVLTF. The DNA of the CDR3 is TGTGCCAGCACCACAGGGACTGGGGCCAACGTCCTGACTTTC.

The V call is TRBV15, the J call TRBJ2-2, with D tentatively TRBD2 (6 bases). Germline V lookup: CDR1 LNHNV, CDR2 YYDKDF (reference sequence). V was cut by 1 base and J by 1 base, with 10 bases left in between. The CDR3 loop spans 16 amino acids. The CDR3 nucleotides are TGTGCCACCAGCAGAGTTAGGGGAGGGAACACCGGGGAGCTGTTTTTT. It specifies CATSRVRGGNTGELFF.

The J gene is TRBJ1-1, the V gene TRBV11-2; D is unresolved. Trimming cost V 0 bases and J 6 bases, with 17 bases left between them. Germline CDR1 reads SGHAT; CDR2 reads FQNNGV. The CDR3 is 16 residues long. The CDR3 bases are TGTGCCAGCAGCTTAGACCCAATAGGAGTTAAGGCTGAAGCTTTCTTT. Protein sequence: CASSLDPIGVKAEAFF.

This chain joins TRBV6-1 and TRBJ1-3, with TRBD1 matching 7 bases. The CDR3 consists of 15 residues. V was clipped by 5 bases and J by 6 bases; unmatched bases: 10. The germline CDR1 and CDR2 sequences are MNHNS and SASEGT. The CDR3 loop is CASSMGQSGVNTIYF. In DNA, the CDR3 is TGTGCCAGCAGTATGGGACAGTCGGGAGTAAACACCATATATTTT.

V usage is TRBV4-1 and J usage is TRBJ2-1, with unresolved D. The CDR3 totals 15 residues. V lost 4 bases, J lost 0 bases, and 10 bases lay in between. CDR1 is MGHRA, CDR2 YSYEKL, per germline. The DNA of the CDR3 is TGCGCCAGCAGCCCGGACGAAAGCTCCTACAATGAGCAGTTCTTC. Its translation is CASSPDESSYNEQFF.

The J gene is TRBJ2-1, the V gene TRBV27, with TRBD2 identical over 8 bases. The CDR3 has 17 residues. CDR1 and CDR2 (germline): MNHEY, SMNVEV (reference sequence). J was trimmed by 5 bases and V by 1 base; bases with no gene match: 10. CDR3 DNA: TGTGCCAGCAGTTTATTTGTCGGTGGACTAGCCAACAATGAGCAGTTCTTC. Its translation is CASSLFVGGLANNEQFF.

The V call is TRBV30, the J call TRBJ2-5, with no clear D. The DNA end favors TRBJ2-7, so the J call may be wrong. Germline V lookup: CDR1 GTSNPN, CDR2 SVGIG (reference sequence). The CDR3 length is 14 residues. The chain's CDR3 is CAWSVGVATYEQYF. The DNA of the CDR3 is TGTGCCTGGAGTGTAGGCGTCGCTACCTACGAGCAGTACTTC.

The chain couples TRBV5-1 to TRBJ1-1; unclear D gene. CDR1 and CDR2 from the germline V gene are SGHRS and YFSETQ. V was trimmed by 1 base and J by 5 bases, leaving 18 bases between them. The CDR3 has 16 amino acids. The CDR3 region has the DNA TGCGCCAGCAGCTTGCAGTCACCGGGTCTCGAGACTGAAGCTTTCTTT. The encoded protein is CASSLQSPGLETEAFF.

V gene TRBV4-1 combines with J gene TRBJ1-2; the D is unclear. Trimming shortened V by 0 bases and J by 5 bases, and 7 bases separated the two germline ends. The CDR3 has 13 amino acids. The germline V gene encodes CDR1 MGHRA and CDR2 YSYEKL. The CDR3 here is CASSQEPLYGYTF. Written as DNA, the CDR3 is TGCGCCAGCAGCCAAGAACCGCTTTATGGCTACACCTTC.

The chain uses TRBV4-3 and TRBJ2-3, with 9 positions matching TRBD2. From germline, CDR1 is LGHNA and CDR2 YSLEER. V was pared by 0 bases and J by 4 bases, with 11 bases of the junction left unmatched. The CDR3 runs to 18 residues. CDR3 sequence reads: CASSQEWAGGPGPDTQYF. CDR3 coding DNA: TGCGCCAGCAGCCAAGAGTGGGCGGGAGGGCCGGGGCCAGATACGCAGTATTTT.

The gene calls are TRBV20-1 and TRBJ1-4; D call uncertain. CDR3 length: 11 residues. Trimming cost V 1 base and J 7 bases, with 4 bases left between them. Germline V gene lookup returns CDR1 DFQATT and CDR2 SNEGSKA (reference sequence). CDR3 sequence (DNA): TGCAGTGCTAGAGTGGGTGAAAAACTGTTTTTT. It codes for CSARVGEKLFF.

The genes are TRBV7-9 and TRBJ1-2, with TRBD1 as a possible D gene (5 bases). This CDR3 has 13 amino acids. Germline loops: CDR1 SEHNR, CDR2 FQNEAQ (reference sequence). V was pared by 1 base and J by 8 bases, with 11 bases between. CDR3 protein: CASSLVGVEGYTF. The CDR3 nucleotides read TGTGCCAGCAGCTTAGTGGGGGTCGAGGGCTACACCTTC. The entire variable domain, with the rest obtained from reference TRBV7-9 and TRBJ1-2, is as follows: DTGVSQNPRHKITKRGQNVTFRCDPISEHNRLYWYRQTLGQGPEFLTYFQNEAQLEKSRLLSDRFSAERPKGSFSTLEIQRTEQGDSAMYLCASSLVGVEGYTFGSGTRLTVV.